The clone carrying this T cell receptor (beta chain) was seen ten or more times. The antigen is undetermined. Relying on iRepertoire HTBI primers and Arm-PCR of CDR3 regions, the team built TCR beta libraries. Each CDR3 protein is one row after TCRdb ran MiXCR on the multiplex PCR reads. Of some 250,000 distinct CDR3 sequences listed, roughly 18% are singletons. The data belong to a study of regulatory T cells in long-lasting Graves disease. General study results and limits: Segments TRBV28, TRBJ1-2 and TRBJ2-5 showed preferential usage in persistent disease. Peripheral blood, not thyroid tissue, was the sole material studied. Only a small sample size was used, which may have cut accuracy.

The V end was cut by 1 base, the J end by 0 bases, with 6 bases between. The CDR3 extends over 13 amino acids. Germline V gene sequence: CDR1 DFQATT, CDR2 SNEGSKA (reference sequence). Documented time point: newly diagnosed GD, antithyroid drugs for less than 3 months. RNA extracted from PBMCs served as the sequencing template. The same data also contributed to another study, on T cells in Graves' hyperthyroidism and ophthalmopathy. As that report states: No progression to ophthalmopathy during 18 months of follow-up defined stable disease.

The material was peripheral blood mononuclear cells (PBMCs), obtained at new diagnosis, from a patient treated with antithyroid drugs. V gene TRBV20-1 combines with J gene TRBJ1-1; D is undetermined. The TCR was taken from a woman aged 25 to 39 with Graves disease. CDR3 coding DNA: TGCAGTGCTAGAGTACGGTTGAACACTGAAGCTTTCTTT. Translation gives CSARVRLNTEAFF.